This TCR beta chain was captured in a study of a mutant IDH1 vaccine in newly diagnosed glioma. Study-wide context: The study started vaccination 4-6 weeks after radiotherapy alone, or with temozolomide cycles.

With 2 bases clipped from V and 7 bases from J, the junction kept 13 bases outside the gene matches. CDR3 length equals 16 residues. Germline V gene sequence: CDR1 SGDLS, CDR2 YYNGEE. With respect to this clone: Its antigen is not identified.

Clones were read by immunoSEQ multiplex PCR, and TCRdb kept only the in-frame ones, dropping some. The sample lists approximately 52,000 clones, over 75% seen once, with less than 5.5% in the top ten. The time point was: week 47, end of study. The content of each vaccine dose was 300 ug of mutant IDH1 20-mer peptide, and topical imiquimod accompanied it. The TCR comes from a woman aged 35 to 49 with glioma. Some clones in this sample may be carry-over from other donors' samples. Material: PBMCs, obtained from a glioma patient whose treatment included an IDH1 peptide vaccine. This chain connects TRBV9 to TRBJ1-2; TRBD1 aligns across 8 bases. The CDR3, as DNA: TGTGCCAGCAGCGTGGATACAGGGGGAATGTATAGTGGCTACACCTTC. Amino acid sequence: CASSVDTGGMYSGYTF.